This is a list of T cell receptor beta chains from one sample in a study of radiation and T cells in renal cell carcinoma. TCRdb's table, derived via immunoSEQ multiplex PCR, lists solely in-frame clones and lacks some. The sample lists about 160,000 clones; about 87% were seen once. The sequencing used blood, collected from a patient whose treatment included radiotherapy and nephrectomy. All receptors derive from a woman in her sixties or seventies with renal cell carcinoma. CDR3s include the opening cysteine and the closing phenylalanine or tryptophan. The D gene is left open where the match is weak. Clone sizes are given selectively: once, few, many, or a class where the clone is expanded.

J | V | D | size | CDR3 | DNA
TRBJ1-6 | TRBV6-5 | - | - | CASSYRGSNSPLHF | TGTGCCAGCAGTTACCGGGGGAGTAATTCACCCCTCCACTTT
TRBJ2-1 | TRBV6-1 | TRBD2 | - | CASSEPGTRSSYNEQFF | TGTGCCAGCAGTGAACCGGGGACTAGGAGCTCCTACAATGAGCAGTTCTTC
TRBJ2-6 | TRBV7-2 | - | - | CASSLGQALISGANVLTF | TGTGCCAGCAGCTTAGGACAGGCCCTAATCTCTGGGGCCAACGTCCTGACTTTC
TRBJ2-5 | TRBV4-1 | - | - | CASSRGGPGLETQYF | TGCGCCAGCAGCCGAGGGGGGCCCGGATTGGAGACCCAGTACTTC
TRBJ2-7 | TRBV5-4 | TRBD2 | - | CASSVSGGNYEQYF | TGTGCCAGCAGCGTTAGCGGGGGAAACTACGAGCAGTACTTC
TRBJ1-2 | TRBV7-2 | - | - | CASSLAIEGAQTF | TGTGCCAGCAGCTTAGCGATAGAAGGAGCTCAGACCTTC
TRBJ2-3 | TRBV6-6 | TRBD2 | - | CASSYRLAGGADTQYF | TGTGCCAGCAGTTACAGGCTAGCGGGGGGGGCAGATACGCAGTATTTT
TRBJ1-2 | TRBV7-3 | - | - | CASRPGGSGNYGYTF | TGTGCCAGCAGGCCGGGGGGCAGCGGAAACTATGGCTACACCTTC
TRBJ2-7 | TRBV2 | TRBD2 | - | CASSDRTRGYEQYF | TGTGCCAGCAGTGATAGGACTAGGGGCTACGAGCAGTACTTC
TRBJ1-2 | TRBV19 | - | - | CASSPRRSNYGYTF | TGTGCCAGTAGTCCCCGTCGGTCTAACTATGGCTACACCTTC
TRBJ1-3 | TRBV19 | - | - | CASSMYKSSGNTIYF | TGTGCCAGTAGTATGTACAAGAGCTCTGGAAACACCATATATTTT
TRBJ1-5 | TRBV6-4 | TRBD1 | - | CASSEQGDQPQHF | TGTGCCAGCAGTGAACAGGGGGATCAGCCCCAGCATTTT
TRBJ1-1 | TRBV11-2 | - | - | CASSSQQGLNTEAFF | TGTGCCAGCAGCTCCCAACAGGGCCTGAACACTGAAGCTTTCTTT
TRBJ2-4 | TRBV30 | - | - | CAWSGGGPTKNIQYF | TGTGCCTGGAGCGGTGGGGGGCCTACCAAAAACATTCAGTACTTC
TRBJ1-3 | TRBV28 | - | - | CASSGRQASGNTIYF | TGTGCCAGCAGTGGAAGACAGGCCTCTGGAAACACCATATATTTT
TRBJ2-7 | TRBV9 | TRBD1 | - | CASSVGTAYEYEQYF | TGTGCCAGCAGCGTTGGGACAGCCTACGAGTACGAGCAGTACTTC
TRBJ2-2 | TRBV7-2 | - | once | CASSFKTGELFF | TGTGCCAGCAGCTTTAAGACCGGGGAGCTGTTTTTT
TRBJ1-2 | TRBV28 | TRBD1 | - | CASSHGKQGAKGYTF | TGTGCCAGCAGCCACGGGAAACAGGGGGCGAAAGGCTACACCTTC
TRBJ2-3 | TRBV5-1 | TRBD1 | - | CASSLETGSTDTQYF | TGCGCCAGCAGCTTGGAGACAGGGAGCACAGATACGCAGTATTTT
TRBJ1-5 | TRBV28 | - | once | CASSLGGHSNQPQHF | TGTGCCAGCAGTTTAGGGGGACATAGCAATCAGCCCCAGCATTTT
TRBJ1-1 | TRBV7-9 | - | - | CASRFGRGPTEAFF | TGTGCCAGCAGGTTTGGTAGGGGACCTACTGAAGCTTTCTTT
TRBJ1-4 | TRBV18 | - | - | CASSPGEAGEKLFF | TGTGCCAGCTCACCAGGAGAGGCGGGGGAAAAACTGTTTTTT
TRBJ1-1 | TRBV7-9 | - | - | CASSTIMNTEAFF | TGTGCCAGCAGCACAATAATGAACACTGAAGCTTTCTTT
TRBJ1-2 | TRBV7-9 | - | few | CASSLVQGTGGYTF | TGTGCCAGCAGCTTAGTTCAGGGTACGGGAGGCTACACCTTC
TRBJ1-6 | TRBV28 | - | - | CASSPGGARSPLHF | TGTGCCAGCAGTCCCGGGGGGGCTAGGTCACCCCTCCACTTT
TRBJ2-7 | TRBV9 | TRBD1 | once | CASSGRDREPYEQYF | TGTGCCAGCAGCGGCCGGGACAGAGAGCCCTACGAGCAGTACTTC
TRBJ2-7 | TRBV28 | TRBD1 | - | CASSPGQGHHEQYF | TGTGCCAGCAGTCCGGGACAGGGGCACCACGAGCAGTACTTC
TRBJ2-1 | TRBV19 | TRBD2 | - | CASSMSGGGNEQFF | TGTGCCAGTAGTATGAGCGGGGGGGGTAATGAGCAGTTCTTC
TRBJ1-1 | TRBV30 | - | - | CAWKGEGENEAFF | TGTGCCTGGAAAGGGGAGGGGGAGAATGAAGCTTTCTTT
TRBJ1-2 | TRBV5-1 | - | - | CASSLGGYANYGYTF | TGCGCCAGCAGCTTGGGAGGATACGCTAACTATGGCTACACCTTC
TRBJ1-1 | TRBV5-4 | - | once | CASSGGRVNTEAFF | TGTGCCAGCAGCGGAGGACGGGTAAACACTGAAGCTTTCTTT
TRBJ2-1 | TRBV27 | TRBD2 | - | CASSLLAGGQRGEQFF | TGTGCCAGCAGTTTACTAGCGGGGGGGCAAAGAGGTGAGCAGTTCTTC
TRBJ1-5 | TRBV20-1 | - | - | CSAGTGKPQHF | TGCAGTGCTGGAACAGGGAAGCCCCAGCATTTT
TRBJ2-3 | TRBV28 | - | - | CASSLEGQGSADTQYF | TGTGCCAGCAGTTTAGAGGGACAAGGATCCGCAGATACGCAGTATTTT